Presented here are 18 T cell receptor beta chains from one specimen sequenced in a study of identical twins. TCRdb re-analysed the 5' RACE reads in MiXCR, keeping a single row per CDR3 protein. Counted here are about 470,000 distinct CDR3 sequences, 20% to 25% occurring once; the ten biggest clones make up about 2.7%. The same data also went into a second study, on T cells expressing NK-cell markers.

Sequences were obtained from CD4+ T cells sorted from blood. These receptors all stem from a woman between 18 and 29 years old in good health.

A single count supports this clonotype. The chain combines TRBV12-5 with TRBJ1-1, with a tentative D call TRBD1 (6 bases). CDR1 is LGHNT, CDR2 FRNRAP, per germline. CDR3 size: 14 residues. Deletions cut 6 bases from V and 4 bases from J, with 15 bases between. The CDR3 protein is CASGRSGGATEAFF. CDR3 bases: TGTGCTAGTGGCCGAAGTGGGGGCGCCACTGAAGCTTTCTTT.

This clonotype was seen repeatedly, ten times or more. The chain carries TRBV12-3 or TRBV12-4 and TRBJ2-7, with D hard to call. V lost 2 bases and J lost 8, with 16 bases in between. The CDR3 extends over 14 amino acids. CDR3 in amino acids: CASSLKAYPTQQYF. In nucleotides, the CDR3 is TGTGCCAGCAGTTTAAAAGCCTACCCTACGCAGCAGTACTTC.

The CDR3 coding sequence is TGTGCCACCAGCCCGCCGGGACAGGGGAATGTACTGTTTTTT. Translated, it gives CATSPPGQGNVLFF. The chain joins TRBV15 to TRBJ1-4; 10 nucleotides align to TRBD1. CDR3 length: 14 amino acids. V dropped 5 bases and J dropped 13; count of bases not matched to a gene: 10. From germline, CDR1 is LNHNV and CDR2 YYDKDF (reference sequence).

This sequence joins TRBV20-1 and TRBJ1-1; D is possibly TRBD1 (5 bases). Trimming removed 0 bases at V and 5 bases at J, with 16 bases between. From germline, CDR1 is DFQATT and CDR2 SNEGSKA (reference sequence). The CDR3 totals 15 residues. The CDR3 nucleotides are TGCAGTGCTAGAGAAGGGGAGCTAGAATTGACTGAAGCTTTCTTT. This gives the protein CSAREGELELTEAFF.

This chain connects TRBV20-1 to TRBJ2-7; D tentatively reads TRBD1 or TRBD2 (5 bases each). V lost 6 bases and J lost 0, with 15 bases in between. The CDR3 contains 14 residues. Germline lookup yields CDR1 DFQATT and CDR2 SNEGSKA (reference sequence). The CDR3 DNA follows: TGCAGTGCCTCTGCCGGGACGGCCTCCTACGAGCAGTACTTC. Translating it yields CSASAGTASYEQYF.

The V call is TRBV20-1, the J call TRBJ2-1; D might be TRBD1 or TRBD2, each matching 6 bases. CDR3 length equals 14 residues. Germline lookup yields CDR1 DFQATT and CDR2 SNEGSKA (reference sequence). CDR3 protein: CSLIKGGSYNEQFF. CDR3 in DNA: TGCAGCCTAATAAAGGGGGGCTCCTACAATGAGCAGTTCTTC.

The V and J genes are TRBV14 and TRBJ2-1; tentative D call: TRBD1 (6 bases). The germline gives CDR1 SGHDN, CDR2 FVKESK. The CDR3 is 16 amino acids. V lost 1 base and J lost 9, with 19 bases in between. The chain's CDR3 is CASSQGRVAGVGEQFF. DNA for the CDR3: TGTGCCAGCAGCCAAGGTCGTGTCGCAGGGGTAGGTGAGCAGTTCTTC.

The chain employs TRBV11-2 and TRBJ2-1; TRBD2 agrees at 9 bases. Losses at the gene ends were 5 bases for V and 5 bases for J; bases not matched to a gene: 7. There are 15 residues in the CDR3. Germline CDR1 is SGHAT and CDR2 is FQNNGV. This CDR3 is CASSRISGRNNEQFF. The CDR3 nucleotides are TGTGCCAGCAGCCGAATCAGCGGGAGGAACAATGAGCAGTTCTTC.

The gene calls are TRBV12-3 or TRBV12-4 and TRBJ1-2, with D possibly being TRBD1 (5 bases). V was pared by 4 bases and J by 7 bases, with 13 bases between. There are 13 residues in the CDR3. CDR3 amino acids: CASSWGDSAGYTF. CDR3 coding DNA: TGTGCCAGCAGTTGGGGAGACAGCGCTGGCTACACCTTC.

The chain combines TRBV5-1 with TRBJ2-2, with a tentative D call TRBD1 (6 bases). The CDR3 runs 16 residues. The ends were cut back, 7 bases at V and 0 bases at J, with 16 bases in the middle. Germline CDR1 is SGHRS and CDR2 is YFSETQ. The CDR3 DNA is TGCGCCAGCCTGGAAACAGGGAATCCGAACACCGGGGAGCTGTTTTTT. Translation gives CASLETGNPNTGELFF.

This clonotype came up a few times. The chain joins TRBV5-1 to TRBJ2-5; D gene unclear. V was trimmed by 5 bases and J by 6 bases, leaving 11 bases between them. The CDR3 covers 12 residues. From germline, CDR1 is SGHRS and CDR2 YFSETQ. For the CDR3, the DNA is TGCGCCAGCAGTACCGGGTTACAGACCCAGTACTTC. The encoded protein is CASSTGLQTQYF. Based on the CDR3 plus reference TRBV5-1 and TRBJ2-5, the full variable domain is KAGVTQTPRYLIKTRGQQVTLSCSPISGHRSVSWYQQTPGQGLQFLFEYFSETQRNKGNFPGRFSGRQFSNSRSEMNVSTLELGDSALYLCASSTGLQTQYFGPGTRLLVL.

The chain recombines TRBV10-3 with TRBJ2-7; D assignment may be TRBD1 or TRBD2 (5 bases each). Looked up from germline, CDR1 is ENHRY and CDR2 is SYGVKD. The CDR3 has 13 amino acids. V was trimmed by 9 bases and J by 0 bases, leaving 12 bases between them. For the CDR3, the DNA is TGTGCCATAACCGGGGCCCCCTCCTACGAGCAGTACTTC. It encodes CAITGAPSYEQYF.

This clonotype has a count of ten or more. The chain couples TRBV7-8 to TRBJ1-6, with D perhaps TRBD1 (6 bases). This CDR3 region has 17 residues. V lost 1 base and J lost 5, with 15 bases in between. Germline CDR1 SGHVS, CDR2 FQNEAQ. The DNA for the CDR3 is TGTGCCAGCAGCTTAGAGGACAGCCCTACTCATAATTCACCCCTCCACTTT. Translating it yields CASSLEDSPTHNSPLHF.

CDR3 nucleotides: TGTGCCACCAGCAGAGATCGTAGTTTCTATGGCTACACCTTC. This encodes CATSRDRSFYGYTF. The rearrangement uses TRBV15 and TRBJ1-2, with D uncertain. This CDR3 region has 14 residues. V lost 0 bases to trimming and J lost 4 bases, with 9 bases between them. Germline V gene data show CDR1 as LNHNV and CDR2 as YYDKDF (reference sequence).

This clonotype has more than one count but fewer than ten. The CDR3 DNA follows: TGTGCCAGCGAAACAGGGGCCGCCAATCAGCCCCAGCATTTT. It codes for CASETGAANQPQHF. The rearrangement uses TRBV7-8 and TRBJ1-5; 7 bases fit TRBD1. The V and J ends lost 8 bases and 3 bases, in that order; junction bases with no gene match: 7. The CDR3 runs to 14 residues. Germline lookup yields CDR1 SGHVS and CDR2 FQNEAQ.

This clonotype occurred a few times. This chain links TRBV20-1 with TRBJ1-6; D might be TRBD1 (5 bases). This CDR3 has 13 residues. In germline, CDR1 is DFQATT, CDR2 SNEGSKA (reference sequence). V lost 4 bases and J lost 6, with 10 bases in between. The CDR3, as DNA: TGCAGTGCTAACCCCGACAGTAATTCACCCCTCCACTTT. Its translation: CSANPDSNSPLHF.

The V gene is TRBV7-3, the J gene TRBJ2-5; a weak D match, TRBD2 (6 bases). The CDR3 has 15 amino acids. The germline V and J ends were trimmed by 2 bases and 5 bases, with 15 bases remaining between them. Germline assignment: CDR1 SGHTA and CDR2 FQGTGA. The CDR3 DNA follows: TGTGCCAGCAGCTTACTCCAGGGAGGTGGGGAGACCCAGTACTTC. Protein: CASSLLQGGGETQYF.

This clonotype turned up a few times. The gene calls are TRBV18 and TRBJ1-2; D is unresolved. The germline V and J ends were trimmed by 3 bases and 5 bases, with 10 bases remaining between them. The germline V gene has CDR1 KGHSH and CDR2 LQKENI. The CDR3 is 13 residues long. CDR3 bases: TGTGCCAGCTCACCGGCAGTGCTATATGGCTACACCTTC. This translates into CASSPAVLYGYTF.